What follows is one T cell receptor beta chain and its context. Amplification yielded TCR beta CDR3 regions, with RNA transcripts as the source. During a first-round RT-PCR of the TCR CDR3, the HTBI primer set was used. MiXCR was run by TCRdb on the multiplex PCR reads, yielding one entry per CDR3 protein. The profile shows nearly 600,000 distinct CDR3 sequences, approximately 15% of them singletons. This entry is derived from a study of T cells in Graves' hyperthyroidism and ophthalmopathy. From germline, CDR1 is MNHEY and CDR2 SVGEGT. Trimming cost V 0 bases and J 2 bases, with 23 bases left between them. The CDR3 extends over 19 amino acids.

This chain uses TRBV6-2 or TRBV6-3 with TRBJ2-7; the D gene could be TRBD1 or TRBD2 (5 bases each). The TCR was taken from a woman between 18 and 29 years old with Graves' ophthalmopathy. Material for sequencing was blood. CDR3 nucleotide sequence: TGTGCCAGCAGTTACTCGAGAGGGGTACGGCAGAAAACTACCTACGAGCAGTACTTC. The encoded protein is CASSYSRGVRQKTTYEQYF.